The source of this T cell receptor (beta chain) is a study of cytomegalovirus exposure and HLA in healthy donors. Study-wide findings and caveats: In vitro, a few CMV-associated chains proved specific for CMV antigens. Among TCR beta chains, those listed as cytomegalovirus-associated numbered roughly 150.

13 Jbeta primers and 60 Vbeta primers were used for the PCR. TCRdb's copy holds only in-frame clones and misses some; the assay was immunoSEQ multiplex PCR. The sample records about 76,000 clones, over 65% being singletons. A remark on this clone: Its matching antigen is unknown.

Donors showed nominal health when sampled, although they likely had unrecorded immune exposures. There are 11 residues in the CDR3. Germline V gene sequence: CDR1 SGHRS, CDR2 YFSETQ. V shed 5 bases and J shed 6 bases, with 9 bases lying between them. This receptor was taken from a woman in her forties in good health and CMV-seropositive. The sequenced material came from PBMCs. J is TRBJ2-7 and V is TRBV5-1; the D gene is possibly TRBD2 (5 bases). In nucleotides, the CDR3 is TGCGCCAGCAGTCAAGAGGGCGAGCAGTACTTC. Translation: CASSQEGEQYF.